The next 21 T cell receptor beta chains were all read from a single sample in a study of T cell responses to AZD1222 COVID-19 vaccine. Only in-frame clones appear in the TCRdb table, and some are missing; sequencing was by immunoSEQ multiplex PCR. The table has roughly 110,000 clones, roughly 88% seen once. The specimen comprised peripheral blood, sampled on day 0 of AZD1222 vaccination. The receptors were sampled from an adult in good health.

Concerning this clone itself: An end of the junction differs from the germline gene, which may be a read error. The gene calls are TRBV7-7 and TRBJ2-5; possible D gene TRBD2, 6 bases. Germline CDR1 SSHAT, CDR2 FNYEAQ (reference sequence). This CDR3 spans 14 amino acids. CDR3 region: CASSLASVQETQYF. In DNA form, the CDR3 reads TGTGCTAGCAGCTTAGCTAGCGTACAAGAGACCCAGTACTTC.

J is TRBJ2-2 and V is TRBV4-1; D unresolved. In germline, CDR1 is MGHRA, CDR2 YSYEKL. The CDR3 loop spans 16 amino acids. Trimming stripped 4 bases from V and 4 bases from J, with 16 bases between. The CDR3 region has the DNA TGCGCCAGCAGCCCTCACAACGTGGGGTCCACCGGGGAGCTGTTTTTT. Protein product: CASSPHNVGSTGELFF.

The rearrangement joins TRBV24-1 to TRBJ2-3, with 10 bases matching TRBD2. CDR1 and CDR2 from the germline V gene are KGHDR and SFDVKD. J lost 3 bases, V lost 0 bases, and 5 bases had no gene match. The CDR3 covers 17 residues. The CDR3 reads CATSDLPSGRATDTQYF. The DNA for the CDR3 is TGTGCCACCAGTGATTTGCCAAGCGGGAGGGCTACAGATACGCAGTATTTT.

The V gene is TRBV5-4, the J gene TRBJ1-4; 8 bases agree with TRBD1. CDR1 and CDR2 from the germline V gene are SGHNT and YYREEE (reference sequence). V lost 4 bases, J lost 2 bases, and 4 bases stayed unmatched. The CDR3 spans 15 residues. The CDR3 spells CASSGQGGTNEKLFF. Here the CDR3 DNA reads TGTGCCAGCAGCGGACAGGGAGGGACTAATGAAAAACTGTTTTTT.

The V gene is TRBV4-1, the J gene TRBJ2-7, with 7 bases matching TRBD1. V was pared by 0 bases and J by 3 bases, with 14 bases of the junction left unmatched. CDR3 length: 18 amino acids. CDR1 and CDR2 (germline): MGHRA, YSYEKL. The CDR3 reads CASSQDGDGQDQNYEQYF. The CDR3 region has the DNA TGCGCCAGCAGCCAAGATGGGGACGGACAGGATCAAAACTACGAGCAGTACTTC.

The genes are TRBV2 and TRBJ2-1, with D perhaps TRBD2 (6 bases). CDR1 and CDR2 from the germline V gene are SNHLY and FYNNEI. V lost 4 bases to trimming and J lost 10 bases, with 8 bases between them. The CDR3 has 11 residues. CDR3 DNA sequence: TGTGCCAGCAGTGGGCTAGCGGAGCAGTTCTTC. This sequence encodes CASSGLAEQFF.

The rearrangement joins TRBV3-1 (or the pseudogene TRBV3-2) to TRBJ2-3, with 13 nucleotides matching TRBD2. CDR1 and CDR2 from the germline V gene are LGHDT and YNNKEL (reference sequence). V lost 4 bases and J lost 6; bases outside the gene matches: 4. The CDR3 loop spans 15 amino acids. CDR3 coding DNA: TGTGCCAGCAGCCTCGGACTAGCGGGAGAGGATACGCAGTATTTT. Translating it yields CASSLGLAGEDTQYF.

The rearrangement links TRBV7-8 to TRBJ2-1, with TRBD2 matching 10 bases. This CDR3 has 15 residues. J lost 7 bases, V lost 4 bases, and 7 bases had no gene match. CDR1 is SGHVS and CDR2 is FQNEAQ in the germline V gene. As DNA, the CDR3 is TGTGCCAGCAGCTCCCAAAAACTAGCGGGAAATGAGCAGTTCTTC. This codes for CASSSQKLAGNEQFF.

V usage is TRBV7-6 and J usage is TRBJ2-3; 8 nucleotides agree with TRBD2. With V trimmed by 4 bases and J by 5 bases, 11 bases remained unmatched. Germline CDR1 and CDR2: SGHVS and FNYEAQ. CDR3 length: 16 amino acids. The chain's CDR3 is CASSSSTGGPLDTQYF. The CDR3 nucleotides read TGTGCCAGCAGCTCTTCAACGGGGGGGCCCTTAGATACGCAGTATTTT.

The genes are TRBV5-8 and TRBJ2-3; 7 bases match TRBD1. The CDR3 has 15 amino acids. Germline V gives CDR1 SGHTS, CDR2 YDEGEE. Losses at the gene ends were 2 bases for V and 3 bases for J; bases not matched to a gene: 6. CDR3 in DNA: TGTGCCAGCAGCTTCTGGGGGACAGAGACAGATACGCAGTATTTT. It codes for CASSFWGTETDTQYF.

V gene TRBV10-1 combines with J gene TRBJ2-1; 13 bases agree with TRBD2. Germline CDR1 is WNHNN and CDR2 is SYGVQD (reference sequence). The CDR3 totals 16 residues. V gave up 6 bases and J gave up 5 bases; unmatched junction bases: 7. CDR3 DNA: TGCGCCAGCAGCCAGGCCGGGACTAGCGGGAACAATGAGCAGTTCTTC. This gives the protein CASSQAGTSGNNEQFF.

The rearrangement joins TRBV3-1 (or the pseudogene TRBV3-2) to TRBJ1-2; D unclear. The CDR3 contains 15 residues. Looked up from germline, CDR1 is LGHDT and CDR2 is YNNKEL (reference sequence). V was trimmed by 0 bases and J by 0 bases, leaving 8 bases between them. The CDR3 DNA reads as TGTGCCAGCAGCCAAGATTTTACAGCTAACTATGGCTACACCTTC. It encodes CASSQDFTANYGYTF.

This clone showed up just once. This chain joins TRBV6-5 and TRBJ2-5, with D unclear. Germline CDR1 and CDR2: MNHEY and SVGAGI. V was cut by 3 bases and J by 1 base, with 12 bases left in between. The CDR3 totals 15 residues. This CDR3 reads CASSYMGLGQETQYF. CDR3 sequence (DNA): TGTGCCAGCAGTTATATGGGGTTGGGCCAAGAGACCCAGTACTTC.

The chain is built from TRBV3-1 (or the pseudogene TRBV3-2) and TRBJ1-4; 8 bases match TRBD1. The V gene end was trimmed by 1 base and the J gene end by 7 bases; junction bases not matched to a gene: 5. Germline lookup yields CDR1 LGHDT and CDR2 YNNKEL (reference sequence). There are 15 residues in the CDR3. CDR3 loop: CASSQARTGFEKLFF. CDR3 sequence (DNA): TGTGCCAGCAGCCAAGCCCGGACAGGGTTTGAAAAACTGTTTTTT.

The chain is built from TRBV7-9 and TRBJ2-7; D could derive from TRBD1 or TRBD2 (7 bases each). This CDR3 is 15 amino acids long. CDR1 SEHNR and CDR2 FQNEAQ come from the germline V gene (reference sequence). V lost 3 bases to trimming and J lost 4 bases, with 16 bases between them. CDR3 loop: CASSFRQGGRYEQYF. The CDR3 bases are TGTGCCAGCAGCTTTAGACAGGGAGGGCGGTACGAGCAGTACTTC. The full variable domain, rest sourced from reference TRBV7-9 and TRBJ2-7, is DTGVSQNPRHKITKRGQNVTFRCDPISEHNRLYWYRQTLGQGPEFLTYFQNEAQLEKSRLLSDRFSAERPKGSFSTLEIQRTEQGDSAMYLCASSFRQGGRYEQYFGPGTRLTVT.

CDR3: CASSLGGPGETQYF. For the CDR3, the DNA is TGTGCCAGCAGCTTAGGGGGGCCGGGCGAGACCCAGTACTTC. The V gene is TRBV7-9, the J gene TRBJ2-5; the D gene is possibly TRBD1 (6 bases). Germline CDR1 SEHNR, CDR2 FQNEAQ (reference sequence). The CDR3 totals 14 residues. Trimming shortened V by 1 base and J by 5 bases, and 11 bases separated the two germline ends.

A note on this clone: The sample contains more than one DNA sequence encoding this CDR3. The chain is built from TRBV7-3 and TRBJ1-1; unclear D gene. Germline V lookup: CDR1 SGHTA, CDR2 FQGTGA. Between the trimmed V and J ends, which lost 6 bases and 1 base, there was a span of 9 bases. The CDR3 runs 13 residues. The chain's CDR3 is CASSSQGNTEAFF. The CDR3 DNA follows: TGTGCCAGCAGTTCACAAGGGAACACTGAAGCTTTCTTT.

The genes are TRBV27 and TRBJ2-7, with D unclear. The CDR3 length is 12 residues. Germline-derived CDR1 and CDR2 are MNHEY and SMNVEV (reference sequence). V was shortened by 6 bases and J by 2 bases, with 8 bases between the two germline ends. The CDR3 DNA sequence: TGTGCCAGCAGGGAGCACCCCTACGAGCAGTACTTC. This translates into CASREHPYEQYF.

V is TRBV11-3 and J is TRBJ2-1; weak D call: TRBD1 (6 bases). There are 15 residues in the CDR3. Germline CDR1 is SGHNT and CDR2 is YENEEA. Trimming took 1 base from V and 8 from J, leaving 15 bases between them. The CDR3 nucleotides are TGTGCCAGCAGCTTAGGTGTCAGGGGAAAACATGAGCAGTTCTTC. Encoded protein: CASSLGVRGKHEQFF.

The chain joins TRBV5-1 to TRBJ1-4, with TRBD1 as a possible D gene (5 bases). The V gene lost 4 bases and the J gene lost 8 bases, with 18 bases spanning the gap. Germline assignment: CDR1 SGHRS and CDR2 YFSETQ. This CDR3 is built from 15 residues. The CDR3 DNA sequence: TGCGCCAGCAGCCCCTTCGGGGCCAGCTCGGAAAAACTGTTTTTT. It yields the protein CASSPFGASSEKLFF.

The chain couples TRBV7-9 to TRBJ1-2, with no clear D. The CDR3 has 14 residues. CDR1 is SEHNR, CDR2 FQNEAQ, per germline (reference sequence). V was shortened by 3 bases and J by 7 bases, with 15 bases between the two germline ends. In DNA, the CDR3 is TGTGCCAGCAGCTTCCCCTCCCAGGAAGGTGGCTACACCTTC. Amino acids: CASSFPSQEGGYTF.